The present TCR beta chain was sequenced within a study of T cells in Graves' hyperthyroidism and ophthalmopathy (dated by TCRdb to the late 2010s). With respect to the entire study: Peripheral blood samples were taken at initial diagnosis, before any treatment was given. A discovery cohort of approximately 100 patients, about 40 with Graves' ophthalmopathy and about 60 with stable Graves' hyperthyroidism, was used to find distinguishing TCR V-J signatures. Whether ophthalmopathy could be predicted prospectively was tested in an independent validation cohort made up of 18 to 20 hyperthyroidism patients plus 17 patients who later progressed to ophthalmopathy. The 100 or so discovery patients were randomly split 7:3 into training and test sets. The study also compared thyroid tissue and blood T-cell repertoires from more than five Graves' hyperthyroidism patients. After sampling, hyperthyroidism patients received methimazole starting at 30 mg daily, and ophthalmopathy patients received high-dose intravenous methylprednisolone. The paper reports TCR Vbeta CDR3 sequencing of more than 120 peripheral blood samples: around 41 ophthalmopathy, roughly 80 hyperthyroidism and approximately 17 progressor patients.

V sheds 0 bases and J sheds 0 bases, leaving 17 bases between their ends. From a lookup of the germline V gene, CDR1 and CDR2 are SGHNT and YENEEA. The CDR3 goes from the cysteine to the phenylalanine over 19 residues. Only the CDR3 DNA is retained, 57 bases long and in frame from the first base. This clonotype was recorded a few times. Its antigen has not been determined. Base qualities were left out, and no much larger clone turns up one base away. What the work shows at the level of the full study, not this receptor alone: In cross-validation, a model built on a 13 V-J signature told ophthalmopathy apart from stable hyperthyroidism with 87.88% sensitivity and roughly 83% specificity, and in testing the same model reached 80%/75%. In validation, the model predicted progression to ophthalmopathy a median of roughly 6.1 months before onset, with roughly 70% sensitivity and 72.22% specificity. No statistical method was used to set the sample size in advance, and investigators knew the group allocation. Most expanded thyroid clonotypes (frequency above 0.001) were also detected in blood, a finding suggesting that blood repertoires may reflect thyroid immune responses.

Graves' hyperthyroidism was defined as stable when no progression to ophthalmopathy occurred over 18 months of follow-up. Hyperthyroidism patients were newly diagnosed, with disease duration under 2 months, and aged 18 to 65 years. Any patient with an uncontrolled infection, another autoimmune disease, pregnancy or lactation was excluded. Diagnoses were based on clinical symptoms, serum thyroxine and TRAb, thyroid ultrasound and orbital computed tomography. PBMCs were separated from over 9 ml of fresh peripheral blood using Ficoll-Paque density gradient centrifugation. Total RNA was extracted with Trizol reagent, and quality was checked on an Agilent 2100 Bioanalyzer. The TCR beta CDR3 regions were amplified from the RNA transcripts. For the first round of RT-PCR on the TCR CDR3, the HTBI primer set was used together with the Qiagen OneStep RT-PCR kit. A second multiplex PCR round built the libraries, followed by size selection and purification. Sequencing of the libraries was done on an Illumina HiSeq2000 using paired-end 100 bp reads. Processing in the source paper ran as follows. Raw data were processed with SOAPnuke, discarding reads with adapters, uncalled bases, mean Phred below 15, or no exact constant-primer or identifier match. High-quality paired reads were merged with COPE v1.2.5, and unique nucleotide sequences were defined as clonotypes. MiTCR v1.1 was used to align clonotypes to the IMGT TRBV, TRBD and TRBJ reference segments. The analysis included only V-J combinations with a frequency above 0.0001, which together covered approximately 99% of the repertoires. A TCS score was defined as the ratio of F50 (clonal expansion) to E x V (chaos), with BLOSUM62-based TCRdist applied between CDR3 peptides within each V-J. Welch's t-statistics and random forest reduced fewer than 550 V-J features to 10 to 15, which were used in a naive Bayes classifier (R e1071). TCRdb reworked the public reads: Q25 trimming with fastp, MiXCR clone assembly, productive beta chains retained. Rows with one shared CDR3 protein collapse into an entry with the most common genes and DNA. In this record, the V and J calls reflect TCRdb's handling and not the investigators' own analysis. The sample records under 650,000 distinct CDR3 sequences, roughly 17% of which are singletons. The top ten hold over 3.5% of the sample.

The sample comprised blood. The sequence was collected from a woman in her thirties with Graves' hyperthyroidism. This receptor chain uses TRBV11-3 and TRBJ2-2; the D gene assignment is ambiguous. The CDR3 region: CASSLDHGGKSANTGELFF. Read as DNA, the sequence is TGTGCCAGCAGCTTAGATCACGGCGGAAAGTCCGCGAACACCGGGGAGCTGTTTTTT.